These 27 T cell receptor beta chains were all obtained from the same sample, sequenced in a study of regulatory T cells in long-lasting Graves disease. The time point here: newly diagnosed GD, antithyroid drugs for less than 3 months. RNA extracted from PBMCs served as the sequencing template. TCR beta libraries were built with iRepertoire HTBI primers and Arm-PCR of CDR3 regions. Each CDR3 protein is one row after TCRdb ran MiXCR on the multiplex PCR reads. The sample shows a few hundred thousand distinct CDR3 sequences, about 19% of them seen only once. Sequenced material: peripheral blood mononuclear cells (PBMCs), taken at new diagnosis, from a patient treated with antithyroid drugs. These receptors originate from a female donor with Graves disease.

This clonotype was seen many times. The chain links TRBV20-1 to TRBJ2-7, with 11 positions matching TRBD2. CDR1 and CDR2 from the germline V gene are DFQATT and SNEGSKA (reference sequence). The CDR3 is made up of 15 amino acids. Trimming cost V 3 bases and J 6 bases; bases outside gene matches: 10. The CDR3 is CSASPYTSGSFEQYF. Here the CDR3 DNA reads TGCAGTGCTAGCCCCTATACTAGCGGGAGCTTCGAGCAGTACTTC.

This clonotype was found many times. The chain combines TRBV30 with TRBJ2-7; 10 nucleotides line up with TRBD1. The V segment lost 5 bases and the J segment 4 bases; nucleotides outside the gene matches: 5. The CDR3 extends over 13 amino acids. Germline-derived CDR1 and CDR2 are GTSNPN and SVGIG (reference sequence). Here the CDR3 reads CAWEDRGIYEQYF. CDR3 in DNA: TGTGCCTGGGAGGACAGGGGGATTTACGAGCAGTACTTC. Full variable domain (rest looked up from reference TRBV30 and TRBJ2-7): SQTIHQWPATLVQPVGSPLSLECTVEGTSNPNLYWYRQAAGRGLQLLFYSVGIGQISSEVPQNLSASRPQDRQFILSSKKLLLSDSGFYLCAWEDRGIYEQYFGPGTRLTVT.

This clonotype was observed many times. The rearrangement links TRBV24-1 to TRBJ2-5; D remains ambiguous. The V gene lost 2 bases and the J gene lost 5 bases, with 11 bases spanning the gap. The CDR3 covers 14 residues. The germline gives CDR1 KGHDR, CDR2 SFDVKD. In DNA, the CDR3 is TGTGCCACCAGTGATTACCCTGGCGAGGAGACCCAGTACTTC. Translation gives CATSDYPGEETQYF.

This clonotype occurred many times. The CDR3 nucleotides read TGTGCCAGCAGTTTGGTCAGTAGCTCCTACGAGCAGTACTTC. Translation: CASSLVSSSYEQYF. The J gene is TRBJ2-7, the V gene TRBV27; D is unclear. Germline-derived CDR1 and CDR2 are MNHEY and SMNVEV (reference sequence). V was clipped by 3 bases and J by 0 bases, with 9 bases between them. There are 14 residues in the CDR3.

This clonotype was recorded at least ten times. V and J are TRBV9 and TRBJ2-1; perhaps D is TRBD1 or TRBD2 (5 bases each). This CDR3 region has 15 residues. Germline assignment: CDR1 SGDLS and CDR2 YYNGEE. V was cut by 0 bases and J by 1 base, with 8 bases left in between. CDR3 protein: CASSVEGTSYNEQFF. The CDR3 nucleotides read TGTGCCAGCAGCGTAGAAGGGACGTCCTACAATGAGCAGTTCTTC.

This clonotype has at least ten counts. The chain couples TRBV7-9 to TRBJ2-1; 11 bases line up with TRBD2. The length of the CDR3 is 16 residues. Trimming removed 0 bases from V and 4 bases from J; junction bases left unmatched: 2. The germline V gene encodes CDR1 SEHNR and CDR2 FQNEAQ (reference sequence). Written as DNA, the CDR3 is TGTGCCAGCAGCTTAGCGGGACTAGCGGCTTACAATGAGCAGTTCTTC. This sequence encodes CASSLAGLAAYNEQFF.

This clonotype was found many times. The chain is built from TRBV2 and TRBJ2-3; TRBD1 matches at 10 bases. The junction had 16 bases not matched to a gene; V was cut back by 4 bases and J by 3 bases. This CDR3 is built from 19 residues. Germline CDR1 is SNHLY and CDR2 is FYNNEI. The CDR3 protein is CASSVTGTGALRGTDTQYF. CDR3 DNA sequence: TGTGCCAGCAGTGTAACCGGGACAGGGGCACTCCGAGGAACAGATACGCAGTATTTT.

A few counts support this clonotype. The CDR3 nucleotides are TGTGCCAGCAGTGAACTAACTAGCGGGAGTAGCTACGAGCAGTACTTC. As protein: CASSELTSGSSYEQYF. The J gene is TRBJ2-7, the V gene TRBV25-1, with 11 bases aligning to TRBD2. Germline CDR1 reads MGHDK; CDR2 reads SYGVNS. V was pared by 2 bases and J by 3 bases, with 6 bases of the junction left unmatched. The CDR3 length is 16 residues.

The sample holds a few counts of this clonotype. The gene calls are TRBV25-1 and TRBJ1-5; 11 bases are a match to TRBD1. Germline CDR1 reads MGHDK; CDR2 reads SYGVNS. With V trimmed by 9 bases and J by 5 bases, 3 bases remained unmatched. The CDR3 is made up of 13 amino acids. In nucleotides, the CDR3 is TGTGCCAGTTCGGACAGGGGGCATCAGCCCCAGCATTTT. Translation gives CASSDRGHQPQHF. The full variable domain, its missing parts supplied by reference TRBV25-1 and TRBJ1-5, is EADIYQTPRYLVIGTGKKITLECSQTMGHDKMYWYQQDPGMELHLIHYSYGVNSTEKGDLSSESTVSRIRTEHFPLTLESARPSHTSQYLCASSDRGHQPQHFGDGTRLSIL.

This clonotype showed up many times. The germline gene is not matched at one end of the junction; a read error may be the cause. The chain joins TRBV4-1 to TRBJ2-7, with 8 bases aligning to TRBD1. There are 15 residues in the CDR3. Germline V gene lookup returns CDR1 MGHRA and CDR2 YSYEKL. In nucleotides, the CDR3 is TGCACCAGCAGCCAACAGGACAGGGCCATCGGGGAGCAGTACTTC. The encoded protein is CTSSQQDRAIGEQYF.

At least ten counts were recorded for this clonotype. This chain links TRBV11-2 with TRBJ1-5, with a possible D match to TRBD1 (5 bases). CDR1 SGHAT and CDR2 FQNNGV come from the germline V gene. This CDR3 contains 15 residues. V was clipped by 0 bases and J by 5 bases, with 11 bases between them. CDR3 sequence (DNA): TGTGCCAGCAGCTTAGAAGATGGGGGATATCAGCCCCAGCATTTT. Translated, it gives CASSLEDGGYQPQHF.

The table lists this clonotype with many counts. The rearrangement uses TRBV7-2 and TRBJ2-3; D may be TRBD1 or TRBD2 (5 bases each). Trimming shortened V by 2 bases and J by 4 bases, and 13 bases separated the two germline ends. The germline CDR1 and CDR2 sequences are SGHTA and FQGNSA. CDR3 size: 15 residues. The DNA of the CDR3 is TGTGCCAGCAGCTTATTCCCCCGGGGCCCAGATACGCAGTATTTT. It translates to CASSLFPRGPDTQYF.

This clonotype has ten or more counts. The chain employs TRBV28 and TRBJ1-6; D possibly corresponds to TRBD1 (6 bases). The germline V gene has CDR1 MDHEN and CDR2 SYDVKM. V lost 2 bases to trimming and J lost 3 bases, with 17 bases between them. The CDR3 runs 18 residues. The CDR3 nucleotides read TGTGCCAGCAGTTTAGGGGGGCAGGGAGGATTCTATAATTCACCCCTCCACTTT. Translation: CASSLGGQGGFYNSPLHF.

Points on this clonotype: With a much larger clone just one base away, this may be a read error. V usage is TRBV5-1 and J usage is TRBJ1-1, with D unclear. Germline CDR1 is SGHRS and CDR2 is YFSETQ. This CDR3 has 13 amino acids. Trimming cost V 4 bases and J 1 base, with 8 bases left between them. In DNA form, the CDR3 reads TGCGCCAGCAGCGAGGCACAGAACACTGAAGCTTTCTTT. Translated, it gives CASSEAQNTEAFF.

The chain employs TRBV7-2 and TRBJ1-5; perhaps TRBD1 as D (5 bases). Per the germline V gene, CDR1 is SGHTA and CDR2 is FQGNSA. V lost 4 bases and J lost 5, with 12 bases in between. The CDR3 runs to 14 residues. The CDR3 DNA follows: TGTGCCAGCAGCTCCGGGACGCGGTATCAGCCCCAGCATTTT. As protein: CASSSGTRYQPQHF.

In this sample, this clonotype turned up many times. J is TRBJ2-2 and V is TRBV29-1; possibly TRBD1 or TRBD2 for D (7 bases each). The CDR3 has 14 residues. Between the trimmed V and J ends, which lost 3 bases and 5 bases, there was a span of 13 bases. In germline, CDR1 is SQVTM, CDR2 ANQGSEA. In DNA form, the CDR3 reads TGCAGCGTTGATGTCCAGGGGGGGACCGGGGAGCTGTTTTTT. It yields the protein CSVDVQGGTGELFF.

The rearrangement links TRBV11-2 to TRBJ2-1; 10 nucleotides match TRBD1. There are 15 residues in the CDR3. The V segment lost 5 bases and the J segment 3 bases; nucleotides outside the gene matches: 4. Germline-derived CDR1 and CDR2 are SGHAT and FQNNGV. The CDR3 loop reads CASSRGTGDYNEQFF. DNA for the CDR3: TGTGCCAGCAGCCGCGGGACAGGGGACTACAATGAGCAGTTCTTC.

This clonotype was detected ten times or more. The genes are TRBV12-3 or TRBV12-4 and TRBJ2-1; D unclear. V was cut by 5 bases and J by 6 bases, with 8 bases left in between. CDR3 length: 12 residues. In DNA, the CDR3 is TGTGCCAGCAGTGCCATGGGCAATGAGCAGTTCTTC. Translated, it gives CASSAMGNEQFF.

This clonotype was counted many times. The J gene is TRBJ2-2, the V gene TRBV27, with D maybe TRBD2 (5 bases). The V and J ends lost 6 bases and 6 bases respectively, with 11 bases between them. Germline CDR1 MNHEY, CDR2 SMNVEV (reference sequence). The CDR3 covers 13 residues. CDR3 region: CASSAISAGELFF. The CDR3 nucleotides are TGTGCCAGCAGCGCAATTAGCGCCGGGGAGCTGTTTTTT.

Turning to this clonotype: Lacking the conserved final phenylalanine or tryptophan, this CDR3 likely reflects a read error. V usage is TRBV7-2 and J usage is TRBJ2-3; 8 bases agree with TRBD1. Germline CDR1 SGHTA, CDR2 FQGNSA. V dropped 3 bases and J dropped 6; count of bases not matched to a gene: 5. This CDR3 comprises 14 residues. CDR3 region: CASSLARGQDTQYL. CDR3 in DNA: TGTGCCAGCAGCTTGGCCAGGGGGCAGGATACGCAGTATCTT.

This clonotype was detected ten times or more. The V and J genes are TRBV2 and TRBJ2-7; 7 bases map to TRBD1. This CDR3 has 13 residues. Looked up from germline, CDR1 is SNHLY and CDR2 is FYNNEI. Unmatched junction bases numbered 8, after V lost 6 bases and J lost 6 bases. CDR3: CASRGPGQLEQYF. The CDR3 nucleotides read TGTGCCAGCAGGGGACCGGGACAGCTCGAGCAGTACTTC. Full variable domain (rest looked up from reference TRBV2 and TRBJ2-7): EPEVTQTPSHQVTQMGQEVILRCVPISNHLYFYWYRQILGQKVEFLVSFYNNEISEKSEIFDDQFSVERPDGSNFTLKIRSTKLEDSAMYFCASRGPGQLEQYFGPGTRLTVT.

At least ten counts were recorded for this clonotype. The V and J genes are TRBV7-2 and TRBJ2-1; possibly TRBD1 for D (6 bases). CDR1 and CDR2 from the germline V gene are SGHTA and FQGNSA. The ends were cut back, 3 bases at V and 15 bases at J, with 15 bases in the middle. The CDR3 is 12 amino acids. As DNA, the CDR3 is TGTGCCAGCAGCTTTGACAGGCGAAATCTGTTCTTC. This codes for CASSFDRRNLFF. The full variable domain, with the rest looked up from reference TRBV7-2 and TRBJ2-1, is GAGVSQSPSNKVTEKGKDVELRCDPISGHTALYWYRQSLGQGLEFLIYFQGNSAPDKSGLPSDRFSAERTGGSVSTLTIQRTQQEDSAVYLCASSFDRRNLFFGPGTRLTVL.

This clonotype has ten or more counts. V usage is TRBV10-2 and J usage is TRBJ1-5, with a weak D call TRBD1 (5 bases). The ends were cut back, 0 bases at V and 7 bases at J, with 10 bases in the middle. Germline V lookup: CDR1 WSHSY, CDR2 SAAADI. This CDR3 is 14 amino acids long. CDR3 DNA sequence: TGCGCCAGCAGTGAGTCGGGGGGAAGGCAGCCCCAGCATTTT. Translating gives CASSESGGRQPQHF.

The sample holds many counts of this clonotype. The chain recombines TRBV3-1 with TRBJ2-7; the match to TRBD1 covers 8 bases. Losses at the gene ends were 5 bases for V and 7 bases for J; bases not matched to a gene: 13. The germline V gene has CDR1 LGHDT and CDR2 YNNKEL (reference sequence). This CDR3 spans 15 amino acids. DNA for the CDR3: TGTGCCAGCAGCGACGGCCAGGGGGCGGATAAGGAGCAGTACTTC. Translation gives CASSDGQGADKEQYF.

A note on this clonotype: With a far larger clone one base away, a read error is the likely cause. V gene TRBV7-7 combines with J gene TRBJ2-4; D is perhaps TRBD1 or TRBD2 (5 bases each). Germline CDR1 reads SSHAT; CDR2 reads FNYEAQ (reference sequence). CDR3 length equals 13 residues. CDR3 sequence: CASSLGMGDEQLF. DNA of the CDR3: TGTGCCAGCAGCTTGGGTATGGGGGATGAGCAGCTCTTC. Drawing the rest from reference TRBV7-7 and TRBJ2-4, the complete variable domain is GAGVSQSPRYKVTKRGQDVTLRCDPISSHATLYWYQQALGQGPEFLTYFNYEAQPDKSGLPSDRFSAERPEGSISTLTIQRTEQRDSAMYRCASSLGMGDEQLFGAGTRLSVL.

The sample holds many counts of this clonotype. The V call is TRBV12-3 or TRBV12-4, the J call TRBJ2-7; unclear D gene. The V end was cut by 2 bases, the J end by 3 bases, with 8 bases between. The CDR3 is 13 residues long. CDR3 protein: CASSLPILYEQYF. The CDR3 DNA sequence: TGTGCCAGCAGTTTACCTATACTCTACGAGCAGTACTTC.

This clonotype showed up many times. The chain carries TRBV6-2 or TRBV6-3 and TRBJ2-7, with D unclear. The CDR3 extends over 11 amino acids. The germline V gene encodes CDR1 MNHEY and CDR2 SVGEGT. The V and J ends lost 5 bases and 2 bases respectively, with 4 bases between them. Here the CDR3 reads CASSRAYEQYF. In DNA, the CDR3 is TGTGCCAGCAGTAGGGCCTACGAGCAGTACTTC.